One sample yielded the 20 T cell receptor beta chains listed below, sequenced in a study of blood T cells in healthy people across ages. The authors ran a second PCR of about 7 to 12 cycles using a sample-barcoded 5' primer and a J-beta primer mix. TCRdb used MiXCR to reprocess the 5' RACE reads, holding one entry per CDR3 protein. The sample includes approximately 900,000 distinct CDR3 sequences, roughly 29% of them seen just once. These data are also associated with another study on T cells of mothers and their children.

The sequenced sample was blood. These receptors were taken from a woman aged 40 to 49 in good health.

This clonotype was seen a handful of times. This chain uses TRBV27 with TRBJ2-7; TRBD2 might be the D (5 bases). Trimming left V 3 bases short and J 2 bases short, with 11 bases between. The germline CDR1 and CDR2 sequences are MNHEY and SMNVEV (reference sequence). CDR3 length: 14 residues. CDR3 nucleotide sequence: TGTGCCAGCAGTTTTCAGGACGGGACCTACGAGCAGTACTTC. Translated, it gives CASSFQDGTYEQYF.

Regarding this clonotype: This may stem from a read error, because a much larger clone lies one nucleotide away. V and J are TRBV5-6 and TRBJ2-5, with no clear D. The ends were cut back, 2 bases at V and 11 bases at J, with 16 bases in the middle. Germline lookup yields CDR1 SGHDT and CDR2 YYEEEE. CDR3 length: 13 residues. The CDR3 protein is CASSFLLDNEQYF. CDR3 DNA sequence: TGTGCCAGCAGCTTCCTTCTAGACAATGAGCAGTACTTC.

This clonotype was counted ten times or more. For the CDR3, the DNA is TGTGCCAGCAGCCGAGGTAGCGGGGGGGCTCTCGAGCAGTACTTC. Encoded protein: CASSRGSGGALEQYF. The rearrangement uses TRBV7-2 and TRBJ2-7; 11 bases are shared with TRBD2. V lost 5 bases and J lost 6; bases outside the gene matches: 9. The germline V gene has CDR1 SGHTA and CDR2 FQGNSA. This CDR3 is built from 15 residues.

This clonotype was recorded at least ten times. The genes are TRBV27 and TRBJ2-7; 12 bases agree with TRBD2. Germline CDR1 and CDR2: MNHEY and SMNVEV (reference sequence). The CDR3 totals 12 residues. CDR3 DNA: TGTGCGACGGGACTAGCGGGCTACGAGCAGTACTTC. Translating gives CATGLAGYEQYF.

This clonotype was recorded at least ten times. The genes are TRBV12-3 or TRBV12-4 and TRBJ2-5; D is perhaps TRBD2 (6 bases). The CDR3 totals 13 residues. Trimming took 6 bases from V and 6 from J, leaving 14 bases between them. The CDR3, as DNA: TGTGCCAGCAGATCTTCCGGGGGAAAGACCCAGTACTTC. Translating it yields CASRSSGGKTQYF.

This clonotype was observed a handful of times. The J gene is TRBJ1-1, the V gene TRBV3-1; D gene uncertain. Germline lookup yields CDR1 LGHDT and CDR2 YNNKEL (reference sequence). V was clipped by 1 base and J by 1 base, with 7 bases between them. CDR3 length equals 14 residues. CDR3 loop: CASSQVGTNTEAFF. DNA of the CDR3: TGTGCCAGCAGCCAAGTTGGTACGAACACTGAAGCTTTCTTT.

The gene calls are TRBV6-2 or TRBV6-3 and TRBJ2-1, with 13 nucleotides matching TRBD2. Germline V gene lookup returns CDR1 MNHEY and CDR2 SVGEGT. The CDR3 runs 17 residues. The V gene end was trimmed by 0 bases and the J gene end by 3 bases; junction bases not matched to a gene: 2. CDR3 in amino acids: CASSYSGTSGVYNEQFF. In DNA form, the CDR3 reads TGTGCCAGCAGTTACTCCGGGACTAGCGGGGTCTACAATGAGCAGTTCTTC.

This sequence joins TRBV2 and TRBJ2-5; the match to TRBD1 covers 7 bases. Near its end, the DNA agrees better with TRBJ2-4, so the J call may be wrong. CDR1 and CDR2 (germline): SNHLY, FYNNEI. The CDR3 is made up of 15 amino acids. The CDR3 nucleotides read TGTGCCAGCAGTGGCACAGGGGTTTTTAAAAACATTCAGTACTTC. This encodes CASSGTGVFKNIQYF.

Ten or more counts support this clonotype. The J gene is TRBJ2-7, the V gene TRBV4-1; 8 bases are shared with TRBD2. Germline CDR1 is MGHRA and CDR2 is YSYEKL. J was trimmed by 4 bases and V by 0 bases; bases with no gene match: 5. There are 15 residues in the CDR3. CDR3 nucleotides: TGCGCCAGCAGCCAAGAGAACGGGGGGGGGTACGAGCAGTACTTC. It translates to CASSQENGGGYEQYF.

The sample holds many counts of this clonotype. The chain links TRBV12-3 or TRBV12-4 to TRBJ1-1; D not certain. The CDR3 sequence is 13 residues long. Trimming pared 5 bases from V and 1 base from J, leaving 8 bases between. CDR3 in amino acids: CASSLLRNTEAFF. The CDR3 DNA is TGTGCCAGCAGTCTCCTGCGGAACACTGAAGCTTTCTTT.

This clonotype has only a few counts. The chain couples TRBV5-5 to TRBJ2-2, with TRBD1 identical over 8 bases. V shed 4 bases and J 0 bases; nucleotides not matched to a gene: 5. CDR3 length equals 16 residues. Germline assignment: CDR1 SGHKS and CDR2 YYEKEE (reference sequence). The CDR3 DNA sequence: TGTGCCAGCAGCCGGACGGGACAGGCGAACACCGGGGAGCTGTTTTTT. It specifies CASSRTGQANTGELFF. Variable domain in full (rest from reference TRBV5-5 and TRBJ2-2): DAGVTQSPTHLIKTRGQQVTLRCSPISGHKSVSWYQQVLGQGPQFIFQYYEKEERGRGNFPDRFSARQFPNYSSELNVNALLLGDSALYLCASSRTGQANTGELFFGEGSRLTVL.

A few counts support this clonotype. The J gene is TRBJ1-6, the V gene TRBV4-1; weak D call: TRBD1 (5 bases). With 0 bases removed from V and 7 bases from J, the gap between germline ends came to 13 bases. The CDR3 is 16 amino acids. Germline V lookup: CDR1 MGHRA, CDR2 YSYEKL. The CDR3 DNA follows: TGCGCCAGCAGCCAAGATCAAGGGGAACACAATTCACCCCTCCACTTT. Translation: CASSQDQGEHNSPLHF.

About this clonotype: This sequence may be a read error, since a much larger clone differs from it by one base. The rearrangement joins TRBV5-5 to TRBJ1-2, with 8 positions matching TRBD1. The germline CDR1 and CDR2 sequences are SGHKS and YYEKEE (reference sequence). CDR3 length: 12 amino acids. The CDR3 DNA reads as TGTGCCAGCAGCCGTCCCGGGACAGGCTACATCTTC. Residues: CASSRPGTGYIF.

This clonotype was observed a handful of times. The chain combines TRBV15 with TRBJ1-3; D uncertain. Trimming left V 0 bases short and J 2 bases short, with 11 bases between. This CDR3 spans 16 amino acids. Germline loops: CDR1 LNHNV, CDR2 YYDKDF (reference sequence). The CDR3 protein is CATSRDRETPGNTIYF. The CDR3 DNA is TGTGCCACCAGCAGAGATAGGGAGACACCTGGAAACACCATATATTTT.

This clonotype was picked up many times. The chain links TRBV7-2 to TRBJ2-7, with unresolved D. Trimming stripped 2 bases from V and 4 bases from J, with 12 bases between. The CDR3 consists of 14 residues. Germline values: CDR1 SGHTA, CDR2 FQGNSA. CDR3 sequence reads: CASSLSGGQYEQYF. The DNA of the CDR3 is TGTGCCAGCAGCTTATCCGGCGGTCAGTACGAGCAGTACTTC.

The chain carries TRBV6-2 or TRBV6-3 and TRBJ2-7; no firm D call. The germline gives CDR1 MNHEY, CDR2 SVGEGT. The length of the CDR3 is 16 residues. V lost 3 bases and J 3 bases, leaving 18 bases between the germline ends. The CDR3 protein is CASSYSFRSTLYEQYF. The CDR3, as DNA: TGTGCCAGCAGTTATTCGTTTAGAAGTACCCTCTACGAGCAGTACTTC.

This clonotype appeared many times. This chain links TRBV4-2 with TRBJ1-5; tentatively, D is TRBD1 (5 bases). Trimming cost V 0 bases and J 4 bases, with 13 bases left between them. This CDR3 contains 16 residues. The germline CDR1 and CDR2 sequences are LGHNA and YNFKEQ. This CDR3 reads CASSQDPFGGNQPQHF. The CDR3 DNA sequence: TGTGCCAGCAGCCAAGATCCCTTTGGGGGGAATCAGCCCCAGCATTTT.

Remarks on this clonotype: One junction end does not reproduce the germline sequence, and a read error may be involved. This sequence joins TRBV7-2 and TRBJ2-5; no firm D call. The CDR3 runs 12 residues. The germline V gene encodes CDR1 SGHTA and CDR2 FQGNSA. As DNA, the CDR3 is TGTGCCGGCAGCCTCCTCCAAGAGACCCAGTACTTC. Amino acids: CAGSLLQETQYF.

This sequence joins TRBV28 and TRBJ2-1; D might be TRBD2 (5 bases). CDR1 is MDHEN and CDR2 is SYDVKM in the germline V gene. This CDR3 contains 13 residues. V lost 10 bases to trimming and J lost 3 bases, with 13 bases between them. CDR3 region: CATRKGLYNEQFF. CDR3 bases: TGTGCCACCCGAAAAGGACTCTACAATGAGCAGTTCTTC.

This clonotype was seen ten or more times. The chain carries TRBV6-6 and TRBJ2-5, with 9 bases that match TRBD2. V was clipped by 4 bases and J by 0 bases; unmatched bases: 3. Per the germline V gene, CDR1 is MNHNY and CDR2 is SVGAGI (reference sequence). CDR3 length: 15 residues. CDR3 in DNA: TGTGCCAGCAGTTTCAGCGGGGGGAACCAAGAGACCCAGTACTTC. Encoded protein: CASSFSGGNQETQYF.